This T cell receptor beta chain was captured by sequencing in a study of blood T cells in healthy people across ages. Between the trimmed V and J ends, which lost 2 bases and 10 bases, there was a span of 18 bases. The length of the CDR3 is 15 residues. Germline V CDR1 and CDR2: MNHEY, SVGEGT. With respect to this clonotype: Given a much more abundant clone one base away, this may be a read error.

Through a sample-barcoded 5' primer and a J-beta primer mix, a second PCR was run for roughly 6 to 12 cycles. Each CDR3 protein gets one entry after TCRdb re-called the 5' RACE reads with MiXCR. The table records hundreds of thousands of distinct CDR3 sequences, about 30% of them present only once. The chain links TRBV6-2 or TRBV6-3 to TRBJ2-1; D is tentatively TRBD1 or TRBD2 (5 bases each). The sequenced sample was blood. The receptor's source is a woman aged 80 or over in good health. The CDR3 DNA reads as TGTGCCAGCAGTTACATGGAGGCAGGGTCGGACGAGCAGTTCTTC. It translates to CASSYMEAGSDEQFF.